These 7 T cell receptor beta chains came from one sample sequenced in a study of T cell repertoires in cytomegalovirus infection. One entry per CDR3 protein, called by TCRdb with MiXCR from the reads. The table shows approximately 130,000 distinct CDR3 sequences, with approximately 9.2% occurring only once. Sequenced material: PBMCs. These receptors all stem from a human donor in good health (CMV status not recorded). Some clones in this sample may be carry-over from other donors' samples.

This clonotype came up many times. CDR3 nucleotide sequence: TGTGCCAGCAGCTATACCCACAGCAATCAGCCCCAGCATTTT. It codes for CASSYTHSNQPQHF. The chain has TRBV7-2 and TRBJ1-5; D ambiguous. The germline V gene encodes CDR1 SGHTA and CDR2 FQGNSA. Trimming cost V 4 bases and J 1 base, with 8 bases left between them. The CDR3 extends over 14 amino acids.

This clonotype was seen at least ten times. The V call is TRBV5-4, the J call TRBJ2-7, with 8 bases lining up with TRBD1. The CDR3 spans 13 residues. The germline CDR1 and CDR2 sequences are SGHNT and YYREEE (reference sequence). Trimming at V came to 5 bases and at J to 5 bases, leaving 6 bases not matched to a gene. The CDR3 bases are TGTGCCAGCAGTCTGCAGGGGGCTGACGAGCAGTACTTC. Its translation is CASSLQGADEQYF.

This chain connects TRBV20-1 to TRBJ1-6; TRBD1 aligns across 8 bases. Germline values: CDR1 DFQATT, CDR2 SNEGSKA (reference sequence). V was clipped by 2 bases and J by 8 bases; unmatched bases: 5. The CDR3 totals 14 residues. This CDR3 reads CSARLDRVYSPLHF. The CDR3 DNA sequence: TGCAGTGCTAGATTGGACAGGGTCTATTCACCCCTCCACTTT.

A few counts support this clonotype. CDR3 loop: CATSRDRASGGPSNEQFF. In nucleotides, the CDR3 is TGTGCCACCAGCAGAGATCGGGCTAGCGGGGGCCCATCCAATGAGCAGTTCTTC. The rearrangement links TRBV15 to TRBJ2-1; 10 bases line up with TRBD2. Germline values: CDR1 LNHNV, CDR2 YYDKDF (reference sequence). The trim removed 0 bases at V and 6 bases at J, leaving 11 bases unmatched. This CDR3 contains 18 residues.

The chain links TRBV29-1 to TRBJ2-7; a possible D gene is TRBD1 (6 bases). Germline V gives CDR1 SQVTM, CDR2 ANQGSEA. The CDR3 is 13 residues long. Deletions cut 4 bases from V and 7 bases from J, with 17 bases between. CDR3 coding DNA: TGCAGCGTTGGCCAGGGGCCGTCGAGGGAGCAGTACTTC. Amino acid sequence: CSVGQGPSREQYF.

On this clonotype: A much more abundant neighbour one base away suggests this may be a read error. The rearrangement joins TRBV11-1 to TRBJ2-1; 8 positions agree with TRBD1. Germline lookup yields CDR1 SGHAT and CDR2 FQDESV (reference sequence). V lost 2 bases, J lost 7 bases, and 7 bases stayed unmatched. This CDR3 comprises 15 residues. In nucleotides, the CDR3 is TGTGCCAGCAGCTTAAAACAGGGGGTCGAGAATGAGCAGTTCTTC. Protein sequence: CASSLKQGVENEQFF.

This clonotype has ten or more counts. V gene TRBV5-6 combines with J gene TRBJ1-1; weak D call: TRBD1 (6 bases). The CDR3 has 14 residues. CDR1 is SGHDT, CDR2 YYEEEE, per germline. V was cut by 4 bases and J by 3 bases, with 13 bases left in between. CDR3 nucleotides: TGTGCCAGCAGCGCCGACAGGAGGGACACTGAAGCTTTCTTT. This gives the protein CASSADRRDTEAFF.